The 2 T cell receptor beta chains below all came from one sample that was sequenced in a study of blood T cell repertoires in COVID-19. Clones were read by immunoSEQ multiplex PCR, and TCRdb kept only the in-frame ones, dropping some. The sample has about 260,000 clones, about 87% seen once. The sequencing input was peripheral blood. The source of these receptors is a human donor in a cohort sampled during active COVID-19.

This chain joins TRBV4-3 and TRBJ2-1, with 7 positions matching TRBD2. The V segment lost 0 bases and the J segment 3 bases; nucleotides outside the gene matches: 5. Germline V CDR1 and CDR2: LGHNA, YSLEER. The CDR3 is 16 residues long. CDR3 DNA: TGCGCCAGCAGCCAAGAAAACGGGGGGTACTACAATGAGCAGTTCTTC. Protein product: CASSQENGGYYNEQFF.

In its sample, this clone was seen a few times. The chain couples TRBV19 to TRBJ1-1, with TRBD1 identical over 7 bases. The CDR3 loop spans 16 amino acids. Looked up from germline, CDR1 is LNHDA and CDR2 is SQIVND (reference sequence). V dropped 5 bases and J dropped 2; count of bases not matched to a gene: 11. The CDR3 spells CASSPRYRGQNTEAFF. The CDR3 bases are TGTGCCAGTAGTCCCCGTTACAGGGGTCAAAACACTGAAGCTTTCTTT.